These T cell receptor beta chains were read from a single sample in a study of blood T cell repertoires in COVID-19. The method was immunoSEQ multiplex PCR; TCRdb's version includes in-frame clones alone and lacks a portion of them. The sample yields about 190,000 clones, around 79% seen once. Specimen: peripheral blood. These receptors were collected from a woman aged 65 to 85 with acute or convalescent COVID-19. CDR3s include the opening cysteine and the closing phenylalanine or tryptophan. The D gene is left open where the match is weak. Clone size is not always given. Where it is, it says once, few, many or a class for expanded clones.

v_gene	d_gene	abundance	j_gene	CDR3nt	CDR3aa
TRBV2	NA	NA	TRBJ2-4	TGTGCCACAAAACAGAGCACCCTAGCCAAAAACATTCAGTACTTC	CATKQSTLAKNIQYF
TRBV6-5	NA	once	TRBJ1-1	TGTGCCAGCAGTTCGACAGGACCCATGAACACTGAAGCTTTCTTT	CASSSTGPMNTEAFF
TRBV4-2	NA	once	TRBJ2-2	TGTGCCAGCAGCCAAGTGGGGGGGAACACCGGGGAGCTGTTTTTT	CASSQVGGNTGELFF
TRBV27	TRBD1	NA	TRBJ1-2	TGTGCCAGCAGAAGTCCCGGGACAGGGGCCGGCTATGGCTACACCTTC	CASRSPGTGAGYGYTF
TRBV5-6	TRBD1	NA	TRBJ1-2	TGTGCCAGCAGCTTGTACAGGGGGCTAGAGGGCTACACCTTC	CASSLYRGLEGYTF
TRBV6-6	NA	NA	TRBJ1-5	TGTGCCAGCAGTTACGGTGGGAGAAGGGATCAGCCCCAGCATTTT	CASSYGGRRDQPQHF
TRBV30	NA	few	TRBJ1-2	TGTGCCTGGGCGGGAAGAAGGGGCGCCGGGGGGAATGGCTACACCTTC	CAWAGRRGAGGNGYTF
TRBV2	TRBD1	NA	TRBJ2-5	TGTGCCAGCAGGAGGGGGCAGACAGCCCCAGAGACCCAGTACTTC	CASRRGQTAPETQYF
TRBV5-5	NA	NA	TRBJ1-4	TGTGCCAGCAGCGGGAGGGTAAGGGATGAAAAACTGTTTTTT	CASSGRVRDEKLFF
TRBV7-8	NA	NA	TRBJ2-7	TGTGCCAGCAGCTTAGCGCATCTAGCGAGGAGATCCTACGAGCAGTACTTC	CASSLAHLARRSYEQYF
TRBV24-1	NA	NA	TRBJ1-1	TGTGCCACCAGTTCTGAGGGGAACACTGAAGCTTTCTTT	CATSSEGNTEAFF
TRBV20-1	NA	NA	TRBJ2-1	TGCAGTGCTAGTTCGGACTATCATATCGCCAATGAGCAGTTCTTC	CSASSDYHIANEQFF
TRBV5-1	NA	NA	TRBJ2-5	TGCGCCAGCAGCGTGTCAGGGGCTATGAAAGAGACCCAGTACTTC	CASSVSGAMKETQYF
TRBV6-1	TRBD1	NA	TRBJ1-4	TGTGCCAGCAGTGACAGGGGGCAGGTTAATGAAAAACTGTTTTTT	CASSDRGQVNEKLFF
TRBV27	TRBD1	NA	TRBJ1-2	TGTGCCAGCAGTTTTTACCAGGGGGCTAGTAGTGGCTACACCTTC	CASSFYQGASSGYTF
TRBV10-3	TRBD2	NA	TRBJ2-2	TGTGCCATCAGTTGGGGGACTAGCAGACGAGGCACCGGGGAGCTGTTTTTT	CAISWGTSRRGTGELFF
TRBV2	NA	few	TRBJ2-5	TGTGCCAGCAGCCGCAGGACAGACCAAGAGACCCAGTACTTC	CASSRRTDQETQYF
TRBV6-5	TRBD1	NA	TRBJ2-3	TGTGCCAGCAGGAGACAGGGGGCAGATACGCAGTATTTT	CASRRQGADTQYF
TRBV3-1/TRBV3-2	NA	once	TRBJ2-5	TGTGCCAGCTGGTCCGGAGAGACCCAGTACTTC	CASWSGETQYF
TRBV5-1	NA	NA	TRBJ1-2	TGCGCCAGCAGTAACACAGGTGGTAACTATGGCTACACCTTC	CASSNTGGNYGYTF
TRBV7-9	NA	NA	TRBJ2-1	TGTGCCAGCAGCTTTGAACAGGTGGACAATGAGCAGTTCTTC	CASSFEQVDNEQFF
TRBV19	TRBD1	once	TRBJ1-2	TGTGCCAGTAGTAAATCCGGGACAGGGTTGGACGGTGGCTACACCTTC	CASSKSGTGLDGGYTF
TRBV2	TRBD2	NA	TRBJ2-1	TGTGCCAGCAGGGACCCGGGACTAACGTCCAATGAGCAGTTCTTC	CASRDPGLTSNEQFF
TRBV5-4	TRBD1	NA	TRBJ2-5	TGTGCCAGCAGCATCCCGACAGGGGGGCGAGAGACCCAGTACTTC	CASSIPTGGRETQYF
TRBV5-6	NA	NA	TRBJ2-4	TGTGCCAGCAGCTTGGTACAGAATAAAGCCAAAAACATTCAGTACTTC	CASSLVQNKAKNIQYF
TRBV29-1	TRBD1	NA	TRBJ1-4	TGCAGCGTCCGTTCGGGGACAGTTAATGAAAAACTGTTTTTT	CSVRSGTVNEKLFF
TRBV6-6	TRBD1	few	TRBJ2-2	TGTGCCACCCTGGACAGGGGGCACCAGGACACCGGGGAGCTGTTTTTT	CATLDRGHQDTGELFF
TRBV19	TRBD2	few	TRBJ2-7	TGTGCCAGTAGCGGGACTAGCGAACCCTACGAGCAGTACTTC	CASSGTSEPYEQYF
TRBV6-5	NA	NA	TRBJ1-6	TGTGCCAGCAGTAGCTTTGCGGGGGGCTCACCCCTCCACTTT	CASSSFAGGSPLHF
TRBV3-1/TRBV3-2	NA	NA	TRBJ1-3	TGTGCCAGCAGCCTATGGGGGGTAAACACCATATATTTT	CASSLWGVNTIYF
TRBV5-4	TRBD1	few	TRBJ2-5	TGTGCCAGCAGCATCGGGACAGTTAAAGAGACCCAGTACTTC	CASSIGTVKETQYF
TRBV2	TRBD2	NA	TRBJ2-1	TGTGCCAGCAGTTCCGGCGGGAGGTTAAGGAATGAGCAGTTCTTC	CASSSGGRLRNEQFF
TRBV2	NA	NA	TRBJ2-1	TGTGCCAGCAGCACAGGGTTGGGTTGGGATGAGCAGTTCTTC	CASSTGLGWDEQFF
TRBV4-1	NA	few	TRBJ1-5	TGCGCCAGCAGCCAAGGTTTAGGGGGTCAGCCCCAGCATTTT	CASSQGLGGQPQHF
TRBV19	TRBD1	NA	TRBJ2-7	TGTGCCAGTGGATCGACAGGGGGCGACTACGAGCAGTACTTC	CASGSTGGDYEQYF
TRBV3-1/TRBV3-2	NA	NA	TRBJ1-1	TGTGCCAGCAGCCACGACGCCGGGTCTGAAGCTTTCTTT	CASSHDAGSEAFF
TRBV5-1	NA	NA	TRBJ2-3	TGCGCCAGCAGCAGAGGGCAGGGGACAGATACGCAGTATTTT	CASSRGQGTDTQYF
TRBV19	TRBD2	once	TRBJ2-2	TGTGCCAGTAGTACCTCCCTCTCGGGACTAGCGGGAGCCGGGGAGCTGTTTTTT	CASSTSLSGLAGAGELFF
TRBV6-6	NA	NA	TRBJ2-2	TGTGCCAGCAGGCCGGGACTTGTGAACACCGGGGAGCTGTTTTTT	CASRPGLVNTGELFF
TRBV11-2	NA	many	TRBJ2-5	TGTGCCAGCAGCTTGGAGCAAAGCGAGACCCAGTACTTC	CASSLEQSETQYF
TRBV7-9	NA	NA	TRBJ1-1	TGTGCCAGCAGCTTATCGGCAGGGATAACTGAAGCTTTCTTT	CASSLSAGITEAFF
TRBV5-6	NA	few	TRBJ2-3	TGTGCCAGCAGCCACTACACAAACACAGATACGCAGTATTTT	CASSHYTNTDTQYF
TRBV7-3	NA	NA	TRBJ2-3	TGTGCCAGCAGCTTAATGGGGGGTGATACGCAGTATTTT	CASSLMGGDTQYF
TRBV5-1	NA	few	TRBJ2-7	TGCGCCAGCAGTAAAGTTCAGGGGATCTACGAGCAGTACTTC	CASSKVQGIYEQYF
TRBV5-5	TRBD1	NA	TRBJ2-5	TGTGCCAGCAGCTGGGGACAGGGGGCGCGGGAGACCCAGTACTTC	CASSWGQGARETQYF
TRBV5-6	TRBD1	NA	TRBJ2-7	TGTGCCAGCAGCTTTGTGGACAGGGGTTCCTACGAGCAGTACTTC	CASSFVDRGSYEQYF
TRBV18	TRBD1	NA	TRBJ2-5	TGTGCCAGCTCACCCAGGACAGGGAGAGAGACCCAGTACTTC	CASSPRTGRETQYF